Listed here are 25 T cell receptor beta chains from one sample, sequenced in a study of blood T cells in healthy people across ages. A J-beta primer mix and a sample-barcoded 5' primer were used in a second PCR of about 6 to 12 cycles. Each CDR3 protein is one row after TCRdb ran MiXCR on the 5' RACE reads. Here the sample spans approximately 320,000 distinct CDR3 sequences, 27% being singletons. The sequenced material came from blood. These receptors originate from a woman aged 70-85 years in good health.

The sample holds a few counts of this clonotype. J is TRBJ2-1 and V is TRBV20-1, with 9 nucleotides matching TRBD2. The CDR3 runs 14 residues. Trimming cost V 6 bases and J 7 bases; bases outside gene matches: 10. Germline CDR1 reads DFQATT; CDR2 reads SNEGSKA (reference sequence). The CDR3 loop is CSASSGTSLNEQFF. The CDR3 DNA reads as TGCAGTGCCTCCTCCGGGACTAGCTTAAATGAGCAGTTCTTC.

V and J are TRBV19 and TRBJ2-5; 13 bases are a match to TRBD2. Germline V gene data show CDR1 as LNHDA and CDR2 as SQIVND (reference sequence). CDR3 length: 14 amino acids. V lost 10 bases, J lost 4 bases, and 6 bases stayed unmatched. The CDR3 loop reads CATGLAGVRETQYF. The DNA of the CDR3 is TGTGCCACCGGACTAGCGGGAGTTAGAGAGACCCAGTACTTC.

This clonotype was seen a handful of times. The genes are TRBV28 and TRBJ2-1; 8 bases map to TRBD2. This CDR3 has 18 residues. V shed 2 bases, J shed 3 bases, and the junction held 12 bases outside the gene matches. From germline, CDR1 is MDHEN and CDR2 SYDVKM. CDR3 loop: CASSLGREASTYYNEQFF. CDR3 bases: TGTGCCAGCAGTTTAGGGCGGGAGGCGAGTACATACTACAATGAGCAGTTCTTC. The whole variable domain, remainder taken from reference TRBV28 and TRBJ2-1, is DVKVTQSSRYLVKRTGEKVFLECVQDMDHENMFWYRQDPGLGLRLIYFSYDVKMKEKGDIPEGYSVSREKKERFSLILESASTNQTSMYLCASSLGREASTYYNEQFFGPGTRLTVL.

This clonotype has a handful of counts. V usage is TRBV20-1 and J usage is TRBJ2-3, with D possibly being TRBD2 (5 bases). The CDR3 has 13 residues. Germline V CDR1 and CDR2: DFQATT, SNEGSKA (reference sequence). V shed 5 bases and J shed 2 bases, with 11 bases lying between them. The CDR3 region has the DNA TGCAGTGCTGACGGGGTCACCACAGATACGCAGTATTTT. Translation: CSADGVTTDTQYF.

This clonotype appeared a few times. This chain joins TRBV29-1 and TRBJ1-5; no definite D call. This CDR3 contains 13 residues. Trimming took off 4 bases at V and 3 bases at J, with 10 bases between the two ends. Germline CDR1 is SQVTM and CDR2 is ANQGSEA. The DNA for the CDR3 is TGCAGCGTTGCCAGGAATCCCAATCAGCCCCAGCATTTT. Its translation is CSVARNPNQPQHF.

This clonotype has at least ten counts. The chain employs TRBV29-1 and TRBJ1-1; D is unclear. Germline V lookup: CDR1 SQVTM, CDR2 ANQGSEA. The V end was cut by 6 bases, the J end by 7 bases, with 15 bases between. The CDR3 loop spans 12 amino acids. The CDR3 sequence: CSVGNSLGEAFF. The CDR3 DNA reads TGCAGCGTAGGAAACAGTTTAGGTGAAGCTTTCTTT. The full variable domain, completed using reference TRBV29-1 and TRBJ1-1, is SAVISQKPSRDICQRGTSLTIQCQVDSQVTMMFWYRQQPGQSLTLIATANQGSEATYESGFVIDKFPISRPNLTFSTLTVSNMSPEDSSIYLCSVGNSLGEAFFGQGTRLTVV.

This clonotype was counted a few times. The chain recombines TRBV28 with TRBJ2-7; 9 positions match TRBD1. The trim removed 1 base at V and 5 bases at J, leaving 6 bases unmatched. The CDR3 loop spans 15 amino acids. Germline CDR1 MDHEN, CDR2 SYDVKM. The CDR3 reads CASSLSGQGTHEQYF. CDR3 DNA: TGTGCCAGCAGTTTATCAGGACAGGGGACCCACGAGCAGTACTTC.

The J gene is TRBJ2-5, the V gene TRBV7-9, with a weak D call TRBD2 (6 bases). The J call may be wrong; the DNA end is better matched by TRBJ2-7. This CDR3 contains 15 residues. CDR1 is SEHNR and CDR2 is FQNEAQ in the germline V gene (reference sequence). The CDR3 loop is CASSGRTAIPYEQYF. DNA of the CDR3: TGTGCCAGCAGCGGGAGGACGGCCATTCCCTACGAGCAGTACTTC.

This clonotype was found a few times. The chain is built from TRBV7-9 and TRBJ1-2; 7 positions agree with TRBD1. CDR1 is SEHNR, CDR2 FQNEAQ, per germline (reference sequence). This CDR3 region has 14 residues. The junction had 10 bases not matched to a gene; V was cut back by 5 bases and J by 7 bases. The CDR3 loop reads CASSTQNRGGGYTF. CDR3 nucleotide sequence: TGTGCCAGCAGCACACAAAACAGGGGCGGTGGCTACACCTTC.

There are a few counts of this clonotype. The gene calls are TRBV28 and TRBJ2-4; TRBD2 is a possible D gene (5 bases). This CDR3 has 16 amino acids. Per the germline V gene, CDR1 is MDHEN and CDR2 is SYDVKM. V was shortened by 3 bases and J by 0 bases, with 12 bases between the two germline ends. The CDR3 DNA reads TGTGCCAGCAGTTTGGCGCCTGGGAGAGCCAAAAACATTCAGTACTTC. Its translation is CASSLAPGRAKNIQYF.

This clonotype has ten or more counts. V gene TRBV7-2 combines with J gene TRBJ1-2, with unresolved D. The V end was cut by 0 bases, the J end by 8 bases, with 16 bases between. Germline V lookup: CDR1 SGHTA, CDR2 FQGNSA. The CDR3 covers 15 residues. CDR3 protein: CASSLAFGTKAGYTF. For the CDR3, the DNA is TGTGCCAGCAGCTTAGCGTTTGGTACCAAGGCCGGCTACACCTTC. The whole variable domain, remainder taken from reference TRBV7-2 and TRBJ1-2, is GAGVSQSPSNKVTEKGKDVELRCDPISGHTALYWYRQSLGQGLEFLIYFQGNSAPDKSGLPSDRFSAERTGGSVSTLTIQRTQQEDSAVYLCASSLAFGTKAGYTFGSGTRLTVV.

This clonotype was seen only a few times. This rearrangement joins TRBV10-3 to TRBJ2-3; 8 bases are shared with TRBD1. Germline assignment: CDR1 ENHRY and CDR2 SYGVKD. J lost 6 bases, V lost 2 bases, and 7 bases had no gene match. This CDR3 spans 15 amino acids. The CDR3 DNA follows: TGTGCCATCAGTGAGGGGAGTACAGGGGGTGATACGCAGTATTTT. This translates into CAISEGSTGGDTQYF.

This clonotype was counted many times. The V and J genes are TRBV6-1 and TRBJ1-4, with a weak D call TRBD1 (5 bases). The CDR3 covers 16 residues. V was pared by 6 bases and J by 1 base, with 15 bases between. Germline V gene data show CDR1 as MNHNS and CDR2 as SASEGT. The CDR3 protein is CASSQGLRETNEKLFF. The CDR3 DNA is TGTGCCAGCAGCCAGGGCCTCAGGGAAACTAATGAAAAACTGTTTTTT.

V usage is TRBV28 and J usage is TRBJ2-1; D uncertain. The germline V gene encodes CDR1 MDHEN and CDR2 SYDVKM. The CDR3 is 15 amino acids. V lost 3 bases, J lost 5 bases, and 14 bases lay in between. The CDR3 bases are TGTGCCAGCAGTTTGAGTCAGAGCTTCAACAATGAGCAGTTCTTC. As protein: CASSLSQSFNNEQFF.

This clonotype was found a few times. J is TRBJ2-1 and V is TRBV28; 10 nucleotides match TRBD2. This CDR3 is 17 amino acids long. Trimming at V came to 6 bases and at J to 5 bases, leaving 13 bases not matched to a gene. Germline-derived CDR1 and CDR2 are MDHEN and SYDVKM. DNA of the CDR3: TGTGCCAGCAGCCCCACTAGCGGGATCCCTCGTGACAATGAGCAGTTCTTC. Translating gives CASSPTSGIPRDNEQFF.

This clonotype was counted a few times. The chain recombines TRBV29-1 with TRBJ2-3, with TRBD2 identical over 11 bases. V trimming: 6 bases; J trimming: 3 bases; junction bases outside the gene matches: 8. Germline V gene lookup returns CDR1 SQVTM and CDR2 ANQGSEA. The CDR3 totals 15 residues. CDR3 DNA: TGCAGCGTGCGAGGGACTAGCGGTTCGACAGATACGCAGTATTTT. This sequence encodes CSVRGTSGSTDTQYF.

This clonotype came up many times. The chain joins TRBV10-3 to TRBJ1-4, with a tentative D call TRBD1 (5 bases). Germline V CDR1 and CDR2: ENHRY, SYGVKD. V was clipped by 0 bases and J by 3 bases, with 11 bases between them. The CDR3 runs 16 residues. CDR3 sequence (DNA): TGTGCCATCAGTGAGTCGATTGGAGGGGCTAATGAAAAACTGTTTTTT. As protein: CAISESIGGANEKLFF.

The chain couples TRBV5-6 to TRBJ2-7; D is possibly TRBD2 (5 bases). The germline V and J ends were trimmed by 2 bases and 3 bases, with 12 bases remaining between them. This CDR3 has 14 amino acids. The germline gives CDR1 SGHDT, CDR2 YYEEEE. The CDR3 sequence: CASSFRGYNYEQYF. In DNA form, the CDR3 reads TGTGCCAGCAGCTTCCGAGGGTACAACTACGAGCAGTACTTC.

This chain connects TRBV29-1 to TRBJ1-1; weak D call: TRBD1 (5 bases). V was pared by 4 bases and J by 4 bases, with 10 bases between. CDR3 length: 12 residues. Per the germline V gene, CDR1 is SQVTM and CDR2 is ANQGSEA. This CDR3 is CSVGRTSTEAFF. CDR3 DNA: TGCAGCGTTGGGAGGACATCCACTGAAGCTTTCTTT.

For this clonotype: Possible read error: a much larger clone is one base away. The CDR3 ends on some other residue instead of the conserved phenylalanine or tryptophan, so this is likely a read error. The limits of the CDR3 on the DNA are not certain, so only TCRdb's listed CDR3 is given. The V and J genes are TRBV29-1 and TRBJ2-4; whether TRBD1, the table's D call, matches the DNA was not checked. The CDR3 adds up to 11 amino acids, both ends counted. Germline-derived CDR1 and CDR2 are SQVTM and ANQGSEA. The CDR3 protein is CSALKGETVNL.

The V and J genes are TRBV28 and TRBJ2-5; 11 nucleotides align to TRBD1. The end of the DNA aligns better with TRBJ2-7, so the J call may be wrong. The germline V gene encodes CDR1 MDHEN and CDR2 SYDVKM. The CDR3 extends over 15 amino acids. The CDR3 bases are TGTGCCAGCAGTCGGGACAGGGGGTACTCCTACGAGCAGTACTTC. This encodes CASSRDRGYSYEQYF.

Many counts were recorded for this clonotype. CDR3 loop: CASSQSTLEKLFF. CDR3 nucleotide sequence: TGTGCCAGCAGCCAAAGCACTTTGGAAAAACTGTTTTTT. The V and J genes are TRBV3-1 and TRBJ1-4; unclear D gene. Per the germline V gene, CDR1 is LGHDT and CDR2 is YNNKEL (reference sequence). Trimming took 2 bases from V and 8 from J, leaving 9 bases between them. CDR3 length: 13 residues.

This chain links TRBV11-1 with TRBJ2-3; maybe TRBD2 (6 bases). The CDR3 runs 15 residues. The V end was cut by 5 bases, the J end by 0 bases, with 12 bases between. CDR1 SGHAT and CDR2 FQDESV come from the germline V gene (reference sequence). CDR3: CASSRAGTSTDTQYF. CDR3 DNA sequence: TGTGCCAGCAGCCGAGCCGGGACTAGCACAGATACGCAGTATTTT.

This chain uses TRBV4-3 with TRBJ2-7; either TRBD1 or TRBD2 may supply D (6 bases each). The last part of the DNA fits TRBJ2-1 better; the J call may be wrong. Per germline, CDR1 LGHNA and CDR2 YSLEER. The CDR3 covers 15 residues. The CDR3 DNA reads TGCGCCAGCAGCCAAGAGGGGGGCTCTTACAATGAGCAGTTCTTC. Its translation is CASSQEGGSYNEQFF.

The chain combines TRBV4-2 with TRBJ2-7; TRBD2 aligns across 7 bases. CDR3 length: 14 amino acids. The germline CDR1 and CDR2 sequences are LGHNA and YNFKEQ. The trim removed 1 base at V and 3 bases at J, leaving 3 bases unmatched. DNA of the CDR3: TGTGCCAGCAGCCAAGGAGCGGGGCGCTACGAGCAGTACTTC. Translating gives CASSQGAGRYEQYF.